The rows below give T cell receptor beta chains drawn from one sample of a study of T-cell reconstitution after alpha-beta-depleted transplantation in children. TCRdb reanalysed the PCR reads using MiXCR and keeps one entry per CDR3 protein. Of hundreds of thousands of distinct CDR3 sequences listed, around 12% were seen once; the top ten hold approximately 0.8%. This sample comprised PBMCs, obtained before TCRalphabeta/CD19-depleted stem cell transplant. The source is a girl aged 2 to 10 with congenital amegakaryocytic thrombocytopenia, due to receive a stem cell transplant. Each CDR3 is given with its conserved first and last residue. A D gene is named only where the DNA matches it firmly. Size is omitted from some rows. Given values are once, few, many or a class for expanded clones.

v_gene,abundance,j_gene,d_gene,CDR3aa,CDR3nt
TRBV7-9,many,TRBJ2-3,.,CASSWLAVLSTDTQYF,TGTGCCAGCAGCTGGCTAGCCGTACTGAGCACAGATACGCAGTATTTT
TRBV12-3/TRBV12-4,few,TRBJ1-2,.,CASSFGGRNYGYTF,TGTGCCAGCAGTTTCGGGGGAAGAAACTATGGCTACACCTTC
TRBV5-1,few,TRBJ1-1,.,CASSLRGRALDTEAFF,TGCGCCAGCAGCTTACGAGGGAGAGCCTTGGACACTGAAGCTTTCTTT
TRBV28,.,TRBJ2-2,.,CASVTGNTGELFF,TGTGCCAGCGTGACAGGGAACACCGGGGAGCTGTTTTTT
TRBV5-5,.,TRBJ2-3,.,CASSLDPGVYTDTQYF,TGTGCCAGCAGCCTTGACCCCGGGGTTTACACAGATACGCAGTATTTT
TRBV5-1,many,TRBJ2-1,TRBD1,CASSFRTGRYEQFF,TGCGCCAGCAGCTTCCGGACAGGGAGGTATGAGCAGTTCTTC
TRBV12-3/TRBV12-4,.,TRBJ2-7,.,CASSPPGLFYEQYF,TGTGCCAGCAGTCCCCCGGGACTCTTCTACGAGCAGTACTTC
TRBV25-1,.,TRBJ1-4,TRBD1,CASRQGADEKLFF,TGTGCCAGTAGACAGGGCGCCGATGAAAAACTGTTTTTT
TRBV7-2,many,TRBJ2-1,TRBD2,CASKVWTSGSDEQFF,TGTGCCAGCAAGGTTTGGACTAGCGGGAGTGATGAGCAGTTCTTC
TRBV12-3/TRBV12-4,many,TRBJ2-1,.,CASREGWGNEQFF,TGTGCCAGCAGAGAAGGTTGGGGCAATGAGCAGTTCTTC
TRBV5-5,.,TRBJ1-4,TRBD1,CASSFAGTARKLFF,TGTGCCAGCAGCTTTGCCGGGACAGCCCGAAAACTGTTTTTT
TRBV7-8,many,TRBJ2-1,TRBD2,CASSLSRVSREGVRNEQFF,TGTGCCAGCAGCTTAAGTAGAGTGAGTCGGGAGGGTGTAAGGAATGAGCAGTTCTTC
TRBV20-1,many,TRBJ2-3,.,CSASAADRLSTDTQYF,TGCAGTGCAAGCGCCGCGGACCGGCTCAGCACAGATACGCAGTATTTT